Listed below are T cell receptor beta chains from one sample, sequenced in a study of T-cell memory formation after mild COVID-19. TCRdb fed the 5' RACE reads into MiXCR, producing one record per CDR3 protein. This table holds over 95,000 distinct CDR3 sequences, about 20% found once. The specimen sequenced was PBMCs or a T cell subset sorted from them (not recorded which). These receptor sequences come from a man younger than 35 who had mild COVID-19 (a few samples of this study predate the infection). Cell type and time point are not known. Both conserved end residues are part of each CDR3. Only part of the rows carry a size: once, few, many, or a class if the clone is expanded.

CDR3: CSVEGGGAADTQYF
V: TRBV20-1
size: few
length: 14

CDR3: CASSWLAGGLTGELFF
V: TRBV7-3
size: NA
length: 16

CDR3: CASSFPWDSRTPGELFF
V: TRBV5-1
size: NA
length: 17

CDR3: CASSEAGGLNEQFF
V: TRBV6-2/TRBV6-3
size: NA
length: 14

CDR3: CASSLSDVSGTQYF
V: TRBV7-9
size: few
length: 14

CDR3: CASSPPGKIEQYF
V: TRBV5-1
size: NA
length: 13

CDR3: CASSQGPRTGVNTGELFF
V: TRBV4-3
size: few
length: 18

CDR3: CASSVTGSSYNEQFF
V: TRBV9
size: few
length: 15

CDR3: CASSPGGGWQPQHF
V: TRBV11-2
size: NA
length: 14

CDR3: CASSPTGNNQPQHF
V: TRBV7-9
size: few
length: 14

CDR3: CSARVDRGDEQFF
V: TRBV20-1
size: NA
length: 13

CDR3: CASRTGAGANVLTF
V: TRBV12-3/TRBV12-4
size: NA
length: 14

CDR3: CASSLERLAGGSSYNEQFF
V: TRBV5-1
size: NA
length: 19

CDR3: CASSVGGGGEQFF
V: TRBV27
size: once
length: 13

CDR3: CASRAMKGSYNSPLHF
V: TRBV5-4
size: large
length: 16

CDR3: CASSVTNYGYTF
V: TRBV2
size: few
length: 12

CDR3: CASRGQGEYGANVLTF
V: TRBV6-6
size: NA
length: 16

CDR3: CASSPIMGQWGDTQYF
V: TRBV28
size: few
length: 16

CDR3: CASSNGQEGEETQYF
V: TRBV7-9
size: once
length: 15

CDR3: CSVNRDGEQFF
V: TRBV29-1
size: few
length: 11

CDR3: CASSSLGGEQFF
V: TRBV11-2
size: few
length: 12

CDR3: CAWSTPTGELFF
V: TRBV30
size: NA
length: 12

CDR3: CASSYPGQGLNTEAFF
V: TRBV7-8
size: NA
length: 16

CDR3: CASSRRGRNSPLHF
V: TRBV4-3
size: few
length: 14

CDR3: CATSSDRENSPLHF
V: TRBV15
size: NA
length: 14

CDR3: CSARNTEAFF
V: TRBV29-1
size: few
length: 10

CDR3: CASSRDTGNAFF
V: TRBV6-6
size: NA
length: 12

CDR3: CASSQEEGTYEQYF
V: TRBV4-1
size: NA
length: 14

CDR3: CASSQVGGNRDTQYF
V: TRBV7-2
size: few
length: 15

CDR3: CASSWGRNSYEQYF
V: TRBV5-6
size: NA
length: 14

CDR3: CASTRTRIETQYF
V: TRBV12-3/TRBV12-4
size: NA
length: 13

CDR3: CASSPRQGHEQFF
V: TRBV7-9
size: NA
length: 13

CDR3: CASRQGRTGELFF
V: TRBV7-6
size: NA
length: 13

CDR3: CASSLTGGSQPQHF
V: TRBV11-2
size: NA
length: 14

CDR3: CASSLSRVKYF
V: TRBV3-1
size: few
length: 11

CDR3: CASSQAAVSGLDEQYF
V: TRBV3-1
size: NA
length: 16

CDR3: CASSQGGVGGTDTQYF
V: TRBV4-3
size: few
length: 16

CDR3: CASSQTGLAGILSTDTQYF
V: TRBV4-3
size: NA
length: 19

CDR3: CASSDGPGVVGNYGHTF
V: TRBV9
size: NA
length: 17

CDR3: CASSPPTAAGGRWTGELFF
V: TRBV4-1
size: NA
length: 19

CDR3: CASSFPVAYGYTF
V: TRBV28
size: few
length: 13

CDR3: CASSSDRGPEQFF
V: TRBV11-2
size: NA
length: 13

CDR3: CATSDRGGEADTQYF
V: TRBV6-5
size: NA
length: 15

CDR3: CASSTVTGGAYEQYF
V: TRBV19
size: NA
length: 15

CDR3: CASSHGTRSYGYTF
V: TRBV4-1
size: NA
length: 14

CDR3: CASSLEPGGVDTQYF
V: TRBV7-2
size: NA
length: 15

CDR3: CASSLVFGYNYGYTF
V: TRBV7-8
size: NA
length: 15

CDR3: CASSPEKTNSQPQHF
V: TRBV4-1
size: few
length: 15

CDR3: CASSLVRQGRETQYF
V: TRBV7-6
size: NA
length: 15

CDR3: CASSSQGWEAFF
V: TRBV12-3/TRBV12-4
size: NA
length: 12

CDR3: CASSPRAGGVIDTQYF
V: TRBV11-2
size: NA
length: 16

CDR3: CASSPGQHGYTF
V: TRBV11-2
size: NA
length: 12

CDR3: CATSGIPGNQPQHF
V: TRBV15
size: NA
length: 14

CDR3: CASSFFTWQRGIYNEQFF
V: TRBV11-2
size: NA
length: 18

CDR3: CAITAGGTEAFF
V: TRBV10-3
size: few
length: 12

CDR3: CSAATVMNTEAFF
V: TRBV20-1
size: NA
length: 13

CDR3: CSVEQASEAFF
V: TRBV29-1
size: NA
length: 11

CDR3: CASSQEGDPYTDTQYF
V: TRBV4-1
size: few
length: 16

CDR3: CASQREVNEQYF
V: TRBV7-9
size: once
length: 12

CDR3: CASHRNRGGTDTQYF
V: TRBV12-3/TRBV12-4
size: NA
length: 15